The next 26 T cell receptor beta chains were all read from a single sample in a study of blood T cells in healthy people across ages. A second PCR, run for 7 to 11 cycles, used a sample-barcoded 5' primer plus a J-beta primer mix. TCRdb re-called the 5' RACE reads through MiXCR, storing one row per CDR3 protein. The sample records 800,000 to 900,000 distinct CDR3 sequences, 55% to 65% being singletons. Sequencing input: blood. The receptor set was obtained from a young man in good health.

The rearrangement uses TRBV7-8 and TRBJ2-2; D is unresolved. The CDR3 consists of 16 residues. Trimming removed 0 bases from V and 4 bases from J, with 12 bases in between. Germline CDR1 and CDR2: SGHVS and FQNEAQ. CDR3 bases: TGTGCCAGCAGCTTAGCGCAAGCTGAAGGCACCGGGGAGCTGTTTTTT. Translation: CASSLAQAEGTGELFF.

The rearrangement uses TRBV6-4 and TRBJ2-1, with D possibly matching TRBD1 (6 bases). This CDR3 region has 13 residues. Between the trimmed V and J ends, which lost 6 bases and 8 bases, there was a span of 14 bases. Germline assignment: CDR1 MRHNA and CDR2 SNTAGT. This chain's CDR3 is CASSEMQGYEQFF. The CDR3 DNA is TGTGCCAGCAGCGAGATGCAGGGGTATGAGCAGTTCTTC.

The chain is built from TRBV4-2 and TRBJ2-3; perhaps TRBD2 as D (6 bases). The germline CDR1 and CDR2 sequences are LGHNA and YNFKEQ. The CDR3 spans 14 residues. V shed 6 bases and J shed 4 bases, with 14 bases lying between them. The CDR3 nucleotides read TGTGCCAGCAGACCGACGGGGGAGGCAGATACGCAGTATTTT. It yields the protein CASRPTGEADTQYF.

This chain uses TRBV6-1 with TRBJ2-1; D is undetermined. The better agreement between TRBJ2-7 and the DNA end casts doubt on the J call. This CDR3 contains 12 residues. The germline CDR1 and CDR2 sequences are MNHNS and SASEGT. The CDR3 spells CASSEMEYEQYF. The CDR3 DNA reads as TGTGCCAGCAGTGAGATGGAATACGAGCAGTACTTC.

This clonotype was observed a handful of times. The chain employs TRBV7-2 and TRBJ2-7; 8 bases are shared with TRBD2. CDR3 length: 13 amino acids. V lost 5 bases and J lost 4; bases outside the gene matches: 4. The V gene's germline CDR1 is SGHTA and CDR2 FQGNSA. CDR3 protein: CASSPGGWYEQYF. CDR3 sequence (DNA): TGTGCCAGCAGCCCGGGGGGGTGGTACGAGCAGTACTTC. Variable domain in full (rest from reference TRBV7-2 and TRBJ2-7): GAGVSQSPSNKVTEKGKDVELRCDPISGHTALYWYRQSLGQGLEFLIYFQGNSAPDKSGLPSDRFSAERTGGSVSTLTIQRTQQEDSAVYLCASSPGGWYEQYFGPGTRLTVT.

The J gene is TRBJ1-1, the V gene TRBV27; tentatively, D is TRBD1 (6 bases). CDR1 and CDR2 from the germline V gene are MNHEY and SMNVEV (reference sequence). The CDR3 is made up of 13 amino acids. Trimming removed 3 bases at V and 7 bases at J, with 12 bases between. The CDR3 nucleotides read TGTGCCAGCAGTTTTCACAGGGAGGGTGAAGCTTTCTTT. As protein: CASSFHREGEAFF.

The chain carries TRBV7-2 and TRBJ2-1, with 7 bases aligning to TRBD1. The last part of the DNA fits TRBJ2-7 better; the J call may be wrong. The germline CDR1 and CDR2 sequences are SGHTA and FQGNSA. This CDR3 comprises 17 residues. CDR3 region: CASSLGKGTDTYNEQYF. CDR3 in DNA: TGTGCCAGCAGCTTAGGGAAAGGGACAGACACGTACAATGAGCAGTACTTC.

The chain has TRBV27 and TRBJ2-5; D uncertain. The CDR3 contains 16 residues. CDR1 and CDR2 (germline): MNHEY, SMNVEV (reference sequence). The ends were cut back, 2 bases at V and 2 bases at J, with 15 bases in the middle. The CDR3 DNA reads TGTGCCAGCAGTTTAATGGGATTAGCTTTACAAGAGACCCAGTACTTC. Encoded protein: CASSLMGLALQETQYF.

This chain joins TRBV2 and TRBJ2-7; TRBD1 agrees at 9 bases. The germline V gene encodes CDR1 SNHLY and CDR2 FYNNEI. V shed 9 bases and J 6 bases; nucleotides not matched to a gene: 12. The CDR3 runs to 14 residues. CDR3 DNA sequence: TGTGCCAGATCCTGGGACAGGGATGTACCCGAGCAGTACTTC. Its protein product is CARSWDRDVPEQYF. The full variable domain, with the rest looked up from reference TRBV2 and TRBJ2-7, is EPEVTQTPSHQVTQMGQEVILRCVPISNHLYFYWYRQILGQKVEFLVSFYNNEISEKSEIFDDQFSVERPDGSNFTLKIRSTKLEDSAMYFCARSWDRDVPEQYFGPGTRLTVT.

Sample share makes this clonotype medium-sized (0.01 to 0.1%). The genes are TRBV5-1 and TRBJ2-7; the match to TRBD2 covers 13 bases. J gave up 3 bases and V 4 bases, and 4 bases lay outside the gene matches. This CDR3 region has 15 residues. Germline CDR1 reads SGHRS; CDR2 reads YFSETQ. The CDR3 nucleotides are TGCGCCAGCAGCGTGACTAGCGGGGGGATCTACGAGCAGTACTTC. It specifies CASSVTSGGIYEQYF.

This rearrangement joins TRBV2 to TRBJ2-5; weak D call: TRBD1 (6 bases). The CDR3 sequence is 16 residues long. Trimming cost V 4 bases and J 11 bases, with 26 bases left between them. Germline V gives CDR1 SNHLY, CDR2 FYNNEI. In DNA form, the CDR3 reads TGTGCCAGCAGTGGCGGACAGCCCTCATTGGGCTACGTGCAGTACTTC. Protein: CASSGGQPSLGYVQYF.

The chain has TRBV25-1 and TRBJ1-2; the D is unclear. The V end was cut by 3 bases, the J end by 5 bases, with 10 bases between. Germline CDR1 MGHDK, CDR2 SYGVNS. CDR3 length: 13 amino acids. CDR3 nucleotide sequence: TGTGCCAGCAGTGACAGGATGATGTATGGCTACACCTTC. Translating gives CASSDRMMYGYTF.

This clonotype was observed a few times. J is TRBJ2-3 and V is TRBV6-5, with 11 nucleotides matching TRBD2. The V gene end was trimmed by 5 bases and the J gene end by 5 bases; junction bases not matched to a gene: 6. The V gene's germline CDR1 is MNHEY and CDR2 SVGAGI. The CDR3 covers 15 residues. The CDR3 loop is CASSVSGGGRDTQYF. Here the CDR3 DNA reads TGTGCCAGCAGTGTTAGCGGGGGGGGCCGAGATACGCAGTATTTT.

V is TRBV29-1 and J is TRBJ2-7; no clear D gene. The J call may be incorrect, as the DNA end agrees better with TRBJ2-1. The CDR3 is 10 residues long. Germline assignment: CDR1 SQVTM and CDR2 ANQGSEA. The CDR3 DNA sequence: TGCAGCGCCGCCAGAGGAGAGCAGTTCTTC. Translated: CSAARGEQFF.

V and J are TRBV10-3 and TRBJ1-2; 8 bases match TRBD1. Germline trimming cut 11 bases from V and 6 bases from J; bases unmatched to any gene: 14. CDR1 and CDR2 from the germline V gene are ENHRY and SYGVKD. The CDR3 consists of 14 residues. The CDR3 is CASSAGGAGNGYTF. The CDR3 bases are TGTGCCTCATCGGCAGGGGGCGCTGGGAATGGCTACACCTTC.

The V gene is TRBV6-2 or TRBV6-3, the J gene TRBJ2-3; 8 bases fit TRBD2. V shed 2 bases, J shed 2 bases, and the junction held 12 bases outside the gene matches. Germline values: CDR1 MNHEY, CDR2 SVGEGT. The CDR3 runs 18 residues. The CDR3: CASSYPSGGLTLTDTQYF. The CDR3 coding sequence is TGTGCCAGCAGTTACCCCAGCGGGGGCCTTACCCTCACAGATACGCAGTATTTT.

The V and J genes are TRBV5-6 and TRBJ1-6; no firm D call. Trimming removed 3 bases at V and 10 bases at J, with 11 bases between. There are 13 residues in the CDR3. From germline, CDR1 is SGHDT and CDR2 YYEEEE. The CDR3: CASSSGPGSPLHF. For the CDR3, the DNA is TGTGCCAGCAGCTCCGGACCGGGGTCACCCCTCCACTTT.

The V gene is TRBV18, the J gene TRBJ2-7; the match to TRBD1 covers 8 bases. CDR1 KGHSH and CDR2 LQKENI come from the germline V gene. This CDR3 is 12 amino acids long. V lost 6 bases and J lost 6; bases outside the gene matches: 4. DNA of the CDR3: TGTGCCAGCTCGATTGACAGGGGCGAGCAGTACTTC. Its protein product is CASSIDRGEQYF.

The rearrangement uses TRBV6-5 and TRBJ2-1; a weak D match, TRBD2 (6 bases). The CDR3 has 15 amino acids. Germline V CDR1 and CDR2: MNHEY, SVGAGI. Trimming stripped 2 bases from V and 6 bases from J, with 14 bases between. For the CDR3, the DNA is TGTGCCAGCAGTTACCCGGGACTGGGGAGCAATGAGCAGTTCTTC. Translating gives CASSYPGLGSNEQFF.

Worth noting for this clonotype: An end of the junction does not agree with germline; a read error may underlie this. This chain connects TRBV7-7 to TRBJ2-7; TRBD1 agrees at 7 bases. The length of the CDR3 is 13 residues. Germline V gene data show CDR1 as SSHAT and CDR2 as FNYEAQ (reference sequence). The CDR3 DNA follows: TGTGCTAGCAGCACCGACAGGGAACACGAGCAGTACTTC. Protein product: CASSTDREHEQYF.

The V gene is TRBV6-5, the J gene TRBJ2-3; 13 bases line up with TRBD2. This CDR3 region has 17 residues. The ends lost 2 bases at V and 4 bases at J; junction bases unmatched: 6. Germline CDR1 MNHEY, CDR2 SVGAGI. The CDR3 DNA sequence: TGTGCCAGCAGTTACAGGACTAGCGGGGGTATGTCAGATACGCAGTATTTT. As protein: CASSYRTSGGMSDTQYF.

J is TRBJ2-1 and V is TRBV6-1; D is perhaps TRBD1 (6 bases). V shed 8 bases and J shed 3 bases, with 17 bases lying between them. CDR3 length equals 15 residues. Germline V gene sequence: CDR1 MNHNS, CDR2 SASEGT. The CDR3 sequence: CASDSQGNLYNEQFF. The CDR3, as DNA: TGTGCCAGCGACTCGCAGGGGAACCTCTACAATGAGCAGTTCTTC.

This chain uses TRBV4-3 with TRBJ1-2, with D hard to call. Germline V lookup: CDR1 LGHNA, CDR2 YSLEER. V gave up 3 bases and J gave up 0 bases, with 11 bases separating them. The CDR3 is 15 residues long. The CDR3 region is CASSHYSGSNYGYTF. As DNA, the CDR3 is TGCGCCAGCAGCCACTACAGCGGTTCTAACTATGGCTACACCTTC.

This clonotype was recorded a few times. CDR3 sequence (DNA): TGTGCCAGCAGCGTAGATATCTCTGGGGCCAACGTCCTGACTTTC. Its translation is CASSVDISGANVLTF. The chain recombines TRBV9 with TRBJ2-6; D unresolved. The CDR3 totals 15 residues. Trimming left V 0 bases short and J 0 bases short, with 4 bases between. From germline, CDR1 is SGDLS and CDR2 YYNGEE.

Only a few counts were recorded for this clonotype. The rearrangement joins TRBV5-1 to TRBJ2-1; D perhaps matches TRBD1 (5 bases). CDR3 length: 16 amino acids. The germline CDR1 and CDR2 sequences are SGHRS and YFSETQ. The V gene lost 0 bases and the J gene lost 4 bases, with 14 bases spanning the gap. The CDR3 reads CASSLGGRAMYNEQFF. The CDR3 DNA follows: TGCGCCAGCAGCTTGGGTGGCAGGGCCATGTACAATGAGCAGTTCTTC.

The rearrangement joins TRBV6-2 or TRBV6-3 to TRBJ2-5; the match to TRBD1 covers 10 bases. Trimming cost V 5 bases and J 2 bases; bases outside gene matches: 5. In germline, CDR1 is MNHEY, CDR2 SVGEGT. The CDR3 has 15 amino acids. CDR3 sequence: CASSDRGRWQETQYF. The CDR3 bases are TGTGCCAGCAGTGACAGGGGGCGATGGCAAGAGACCCAGTACTTC.